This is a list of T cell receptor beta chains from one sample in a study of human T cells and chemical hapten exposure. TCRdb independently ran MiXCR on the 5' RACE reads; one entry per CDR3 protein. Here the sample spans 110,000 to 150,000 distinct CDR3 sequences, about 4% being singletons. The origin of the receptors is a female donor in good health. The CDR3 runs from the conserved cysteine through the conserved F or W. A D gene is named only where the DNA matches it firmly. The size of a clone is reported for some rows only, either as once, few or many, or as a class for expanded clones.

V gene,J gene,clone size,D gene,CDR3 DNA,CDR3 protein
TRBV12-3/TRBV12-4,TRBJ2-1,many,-,TGTGCCAGCAGAGGACAGAGATCTTCCTACAATGAGCAGTTCTTC,CASRGQRSSYNEQFF
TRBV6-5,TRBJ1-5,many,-,TGTGCCAGCAGTCCCCTCGGGCAGCCCCAGCATTTT,CASSPLGQPQHF
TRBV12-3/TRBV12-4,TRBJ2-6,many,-,TGTGCCAGCAGCCCTTTGAGCTCTGGGGCCAACGTCCTGACTTTC,CASSPLSSGANVLTF
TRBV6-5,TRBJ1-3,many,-,TGTGCCAGCAGTCGGACAGCTGGAAACACCATATATTTT,CASSRTAGNTIYF
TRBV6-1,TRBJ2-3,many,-,TGTGCCAGCAGTGAATCTGGACGCACAGATACGCAGTATTTT,CASSESGRTDTQYF
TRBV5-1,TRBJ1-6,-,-,TGCGTCAGCAGCTTCGGGACCTCTAATTCACCCCTCCACTTT,CVSSFGTSNSPLHF
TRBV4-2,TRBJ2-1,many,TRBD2,TGTGCCAGCAGCCAAGACAAGCTAGCGGGGGGACGGTACAATGAGCAGTTCTTC,CASSQDKLAGGRYNEQFF
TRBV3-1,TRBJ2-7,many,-,TGTGCCAGCAGCCGGAGCTGGGGTACCGTGGGCGAGCAGTACTTC,CASSRSWGTVGEQYF
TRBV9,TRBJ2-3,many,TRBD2,TGTGCCAGCAGCCGACTAGCGGGGGGGGCAGATACGCAGTATTTT,CASSRLAGGADTQYF
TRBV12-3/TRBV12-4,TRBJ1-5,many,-,TGTGCCAGCAGTTCAGGGCGTAGCAATCAGCCCCAGCATTTT,CASSSGRSNQPQHF
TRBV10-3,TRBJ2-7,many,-,TGTGCCATCAGTGAAAATCGGGACCGCGACGAGCAGTACTTC,CAISENRDRDEQYF
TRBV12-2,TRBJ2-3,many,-,TGTGCAAGTCGCTTAAGGCCCCCCAACAGGGGGCTTGCAGATACGCAGTATTTT,CASRLRPPNRGLADTQYF
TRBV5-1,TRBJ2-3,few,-,TGCGCCAGCAGCTTGGCCGCCAGAAGCACAGATACGCAGTATTTT,CASSLAARSTDTQYF
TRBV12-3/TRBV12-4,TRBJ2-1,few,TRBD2,TGTGCCAGCAACGTGGATCCGGGGGGTGAGCAGTTCTTC,CASNVDPGGEQFF
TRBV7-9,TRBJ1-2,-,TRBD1,TGTGCCAGTGCCGGGACAGGGGATTCCTATGGCTACACCTTC,CASAGTGDSYGYTF
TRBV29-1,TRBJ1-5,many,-,TGCAGCGTTGGGTTAGCAACCGGTCAGCCCCAGCATTTT,CSVGLATGQPQHF
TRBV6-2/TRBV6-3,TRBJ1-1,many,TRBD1,TGTGCCAGTTCGGACGCGAGGACAGGCACTATGAACACTGAAGCTTTCTTT,CASSDARTGTMNTEAFF
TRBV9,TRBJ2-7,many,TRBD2,TGTGCCAGCAGCGTAGGGGCGGGGGGAGACGAGCAGTACTTC,CASSVGAGGDEQYF
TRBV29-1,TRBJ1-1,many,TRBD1,TGCAGCACAGGGGATTTCACTGAAGCTTTCTTT,CSTGDFTEAFF
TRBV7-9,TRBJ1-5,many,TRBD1,TGTGCCAGCAGCTGGACAGGGGCGGGTGATCAGCCCCAGCATTTT,CASSWTGAGDQPQHF
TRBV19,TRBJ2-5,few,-,TGTGCCAGTAGTATAGAGTCCGGGCTGCTACCGGGAGAGACCCAGTACTTC,CASSIESGLLPGETQYF
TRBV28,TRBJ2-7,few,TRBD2,TGTGCCAGCAGCTACGGGAGGGTCTCCTACGAGCAGTACTTC,CASSYGRVSYEQYF
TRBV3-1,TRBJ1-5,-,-,TGTGCCAGCAGTCATGGCGGTGGGGGCAATCAGCCCCAGCATTTT,CASSHGGGGNQPQHF
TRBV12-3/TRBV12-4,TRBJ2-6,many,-,TGTGCCAGCAGTTTCGTCTCTGGGGCCAACGTCCTGACTTTC,CASSFVSGANVLTF
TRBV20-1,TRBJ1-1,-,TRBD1,TGCAGTGCTAGACACAGGGGACTGAACACTGAAGCTTTCTTT,CSARHRGLNTEAFF
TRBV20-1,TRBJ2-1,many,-,TGCAGTGCTAGATTTGTTCCGGGGGCGTCCTACAATGAGCAGTTCTTC,CSARFVPGASYNEQFF
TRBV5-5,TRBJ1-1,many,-,TGTGCCAGCAGCTTGAGTGGTTCAGGTAACACTGAAGCTTTCTTT,CASSLSGSGNTEAFF
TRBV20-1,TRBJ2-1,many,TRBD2,TGCAGTGCCACTTGGGGCAGCGGGGGGAGCTCCTACAATGAGCAGTTCTTC,CSATWGSGGSSYNEQFF
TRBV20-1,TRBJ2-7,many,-,TGCAGTGCTAGAGTGGCAGCGGGCGACTGCTCCTACGAGCAGTACTTC,CSARVAAGDCSYEQYF
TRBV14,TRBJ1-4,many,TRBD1,TGTGCCAGCAGCCAGGGACAGGGGTGGAATGAAAAACTGTTTTTT,CASSQGQGWNEKLFF
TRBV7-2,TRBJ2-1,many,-,TGTGCCAGCAGCTTATTAGGGAGCAACATCTACAATGAGCAGTTCTTC,CASSLLGSNIYNEQFF
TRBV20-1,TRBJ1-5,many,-,TGCAGTGCTACAATTTCAAGTTCGGGGGGCGCGCTAATGCATTTT,CSATISSSGGALMHF
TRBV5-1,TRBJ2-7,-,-,TGCGCCAGCAGCCTCACCCGAGGATACGAGCAGTACTTC,CASSLTRGYEQYF
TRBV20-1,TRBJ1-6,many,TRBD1,TGCAGTGCTAGAGGTCTGGACAGGATCTACGGTTCACCCCTCCACTTT,CSARGLDRIYGSPLHF
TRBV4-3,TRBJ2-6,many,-,TGCGCCAGCAGCCAAGATTTGTTTTCGACGTCTGGGGCCAACGTCCTGACTTTC,CASSQDLFSTSGANVLTF
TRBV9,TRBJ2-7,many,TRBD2,TGTGCCAGCAGAGGCCGGACTAGCGCTTTCTACGAGCAGTACTTC,CASRGRTSAFYEQYF
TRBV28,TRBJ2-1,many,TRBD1,TGTGCCAGCAGTCAGGCCGGGACAGGGGGTCATGAGCAGTTCTTC,CASSQAGTGGHEQFF
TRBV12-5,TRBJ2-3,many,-,TGTGCTAGTGCCCCTGTAGGCATTTCCACAGATACGCAGTATTTT,CASAPVGISTDTQYF
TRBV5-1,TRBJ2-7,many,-,TGCGCCAGCAGCTTCGGCGGGGTAAGACAGCTCTCCCACGAGCAGTACTTC,CASSFGGVRQLSHEQYF
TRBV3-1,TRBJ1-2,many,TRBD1,TGTGCCAGCAGCCAAGTTCGGGACAGGGGTATAGACTATGGCTACACCTTC,CASSQVRDRGIDYGYTF
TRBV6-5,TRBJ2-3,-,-,TGTGCCAGGACCTTAGCAGATACGCAGTATTTT,CARTLADTQYF
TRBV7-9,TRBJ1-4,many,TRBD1,TGTGCCAGCAGCTCTACAGGGGGTGCGGAAAAACTGTTTTTT,CASSSTGGAEKLFF
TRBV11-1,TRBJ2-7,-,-,TGTGCCAGCAGCCTCGGGCAGGGGACCTACGAGCAGTACTTC,CASSLGQGTYEQYF
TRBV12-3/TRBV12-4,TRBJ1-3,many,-,TGTGCCAGCAGTCCCCACCCTGGAAACACCATATATTTT,CASSPHPGNTIYF
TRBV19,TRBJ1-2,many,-,TGTGCCAGTAGTAAAGGGACATTGAACTATGGCTACACCTTC,CASSKGTLNYGYTF